The subject of this entry is one TCR beta chain. The target antigen is unknown. These data are taken from a study of T cells in localized non-small cell lung cancer. Overall study results and limits: A median approximately 59 of the top 100 tumor clones appeared in adjacent lung. Longer overall survival accompanied higher blood T cell density. Uninvolved adjacent lung showed higher T cell clonality than tumor. Only one tumor region was sequenced, so heterogeneity remains possible.

Profiling relied on immunoSEQ multiplex PCR, and the TCRdb table lists in-frame clones only, not all of them. The sample lists around 36,000 clones; 80% to 85% were seen once. The CDR3 runs 13 residues. Germline V CDR1 and CDR2: MNHEY, SVGAGI. The ends were cut back, 10 bases at V and 0 bases at J, with 12 bases in the middle. The sample in question was peripheral blood mononuclear cells, obtained before any cancer treatment. The chain combines TRBV6-5 with TRBJ1-1; D not resolved. The receptor comes from a male donor at least 60 years old with stage II lung adenocarcinoma. As DNA, the CDR3 is TGTGCCACTGCCGGTCCTTTGAACACTGAAGCTTTCTTT. Residues: CATAGPLNTEAFF.